The clone carrying this T cell receptor beta chain is medium-sized (0.01 to 0.1%) in the sample. Antigen unknown. Each CDR3 protein is one row after TCRdb ran MiXCR on the 5' RACE reads. The sample contains 60,000 to 65,000 distinct CDR3 sequences, 9% to 9.5% of which appear only once. The data are from a study of T-cell memory formation after mild COVID-19. Across the whole study: Largely donor-specific sequence clusters came from a couple of donors.

Overall study results and limits: Certain responding clones were present in pre-infection memory, suggesting participation of cross-reactive memory. The study found contracting CD4+ clones mainly in CM and EM and contracting CD8+ clones in EMRA.

CDR1 SGHTA and CDR2 FQGNSA come from the germline V gene. The V segment lost 4 bases and the J segment 4 bases; nucleotides outside the gene matches: 3. This CDR3 contains 13 residues. Sequencing input: PBMCs or a T cell subset sorted from them (not recorded which). This TCR was sampled from a man aged 18 to 29 who had mild COVID-19 (a few samples of this study predate the infection). Cell type and time point are not known. The chain is built from TRBV7-2 and TRBJ1-1, with 7 positions matching TRBD1. The CDR3 is CASSYRQGTEAFF. In DNA form, the CDR3 reads TGTGCCAGCAGCTACCGACAGGGCACTGAAGCTTTCTTT.